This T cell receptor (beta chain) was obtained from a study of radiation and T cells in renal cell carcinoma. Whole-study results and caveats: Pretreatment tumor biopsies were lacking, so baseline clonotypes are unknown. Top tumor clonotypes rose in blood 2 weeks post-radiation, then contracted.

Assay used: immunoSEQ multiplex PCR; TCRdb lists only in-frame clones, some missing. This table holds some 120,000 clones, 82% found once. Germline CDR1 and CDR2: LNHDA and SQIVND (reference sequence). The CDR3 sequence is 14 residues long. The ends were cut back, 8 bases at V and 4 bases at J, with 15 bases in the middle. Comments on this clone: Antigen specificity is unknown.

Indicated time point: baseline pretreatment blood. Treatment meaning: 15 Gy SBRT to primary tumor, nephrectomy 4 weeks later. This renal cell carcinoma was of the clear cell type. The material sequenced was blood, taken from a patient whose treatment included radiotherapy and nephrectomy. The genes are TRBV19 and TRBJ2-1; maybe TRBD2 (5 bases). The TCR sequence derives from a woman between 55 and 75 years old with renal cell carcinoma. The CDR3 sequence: CASDRGGGYNEQFF. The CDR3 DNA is TGTGCCAGTGACCGAGGAGGTGGATACAATGAGCAGTTCTTC.